This T cell receptor beta chain was identified in a study of shared clonotypes between healthy human individuals. Study observations and caveats: The study found approximately 5% of naive CD4 clonotypes shared across four donors.

The CDR3 has 17 residues. Per the germline V gene, CDR1 is SEHNR and CDR2 is FQNEAQ (reference sequence). The ends lost 1 base at V and 3 bases at J; junction bases unmatched: 9. The method was immunoSEQ multiplex PCR; TCRdb's version includes in-frame clones alone and lacks a portion of them. The profile covers roughly 1,100,000 clones, with roughly 80% appearing a single time and 1.4% taken by the ten largest. Worth noting for this clone: Its antigen remains unknown.

The chain joins TRBV7-9 to TRBJ2-3; 8 bases are shared with TRBD2. The sequence came from a man between 18 and 35 years old in good health. The sequenced sample consisted of memory CD4+ T cells sorted from blood. Subset specified: CD45RA-negative fraction. In DNA, the CDR3 is TGTGCCAGCAGCTTAGACGGGAGGGCCATTGGGACAGATACGCAGTATTTT. Translated, it gives CASSLDGRAIGTDTQYF.